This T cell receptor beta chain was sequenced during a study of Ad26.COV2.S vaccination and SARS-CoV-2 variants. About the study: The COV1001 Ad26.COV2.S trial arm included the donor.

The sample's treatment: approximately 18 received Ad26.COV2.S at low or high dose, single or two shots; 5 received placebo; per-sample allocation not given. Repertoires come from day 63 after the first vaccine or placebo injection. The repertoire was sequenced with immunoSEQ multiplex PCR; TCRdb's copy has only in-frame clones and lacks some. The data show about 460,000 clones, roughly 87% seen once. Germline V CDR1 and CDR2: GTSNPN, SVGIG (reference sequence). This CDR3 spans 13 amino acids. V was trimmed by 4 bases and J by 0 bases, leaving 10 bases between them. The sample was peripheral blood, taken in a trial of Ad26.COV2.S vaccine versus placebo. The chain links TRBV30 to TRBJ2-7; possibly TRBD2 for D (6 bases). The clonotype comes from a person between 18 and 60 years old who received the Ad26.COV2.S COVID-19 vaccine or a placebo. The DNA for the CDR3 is TGTGCCTGGACAAGCGGGTCCTCCTACGAGCAGTACTTC. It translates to CAWTSGSSYEQYF.